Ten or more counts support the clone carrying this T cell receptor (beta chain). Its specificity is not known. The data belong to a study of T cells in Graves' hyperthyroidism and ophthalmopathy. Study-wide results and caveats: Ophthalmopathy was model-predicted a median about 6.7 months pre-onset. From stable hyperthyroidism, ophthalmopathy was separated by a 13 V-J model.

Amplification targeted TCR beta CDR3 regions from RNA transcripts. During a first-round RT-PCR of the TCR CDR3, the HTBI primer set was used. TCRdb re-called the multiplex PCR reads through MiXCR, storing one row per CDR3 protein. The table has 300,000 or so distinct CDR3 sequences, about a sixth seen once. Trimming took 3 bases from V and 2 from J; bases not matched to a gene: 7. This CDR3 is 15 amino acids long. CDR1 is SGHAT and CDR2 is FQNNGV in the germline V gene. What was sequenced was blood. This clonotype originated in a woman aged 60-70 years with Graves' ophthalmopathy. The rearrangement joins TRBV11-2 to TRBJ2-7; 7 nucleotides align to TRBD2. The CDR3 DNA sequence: TGTGCCAGCAGCTTTTATAGCGGGCCCACCTACGAGCAGTACTTC. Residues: CASSFYSGPTYEQYF.